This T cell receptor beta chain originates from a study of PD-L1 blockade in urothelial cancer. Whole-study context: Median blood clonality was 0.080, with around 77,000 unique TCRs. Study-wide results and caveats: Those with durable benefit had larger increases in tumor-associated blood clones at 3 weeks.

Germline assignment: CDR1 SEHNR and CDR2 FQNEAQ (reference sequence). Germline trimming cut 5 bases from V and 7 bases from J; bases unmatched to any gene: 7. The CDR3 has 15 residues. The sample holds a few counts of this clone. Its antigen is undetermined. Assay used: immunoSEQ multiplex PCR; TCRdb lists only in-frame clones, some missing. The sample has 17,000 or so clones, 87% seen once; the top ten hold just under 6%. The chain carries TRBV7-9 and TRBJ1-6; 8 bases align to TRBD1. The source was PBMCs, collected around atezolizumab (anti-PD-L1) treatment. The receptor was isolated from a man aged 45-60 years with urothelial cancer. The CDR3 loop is CASSPPGQGNSPLHF. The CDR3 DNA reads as TGTGCCAGCAGCCCCCCCGGACAGGGAAATTCACCCCTCCACTTT.